These 14 T cell receptor beta chains came from one sample sequenced in a study of regulatory T cells in long-lasting Graves disease. Time point denoted: newly diagnosed GD, antithyroid drugs for less than 3 months. PBMC-extracted RNA yielded the TCR library. Relying on iRepertoire HTBI primers and Arm-PCR of CDR3 regions, the team built TCR beta libraries. TCRdb re-called the multiplex PCR reads with MiXCR, one entry per CDR3 protein. This table holds around 500,000 distinct CDR3 sequences, 12% found once. The data were also submitted as part of a second study, on T cells in Graves' hyperthyroidism and ophthalmopathy.

Here the sequenced sample was peripheral blood mononuclear cells (PBMCs), taken at new diagnosis, from a patient treated with antithyroid drugs. The receptors were sampled from a woman aged 25 to 39 with Graves disease.

This clonotype was counted ten times or more. The V gene is TRBV27, the J gene TRBJ2-7; unclear D gene. This CDR3 is 14 amino acids long. Germline V gives CDR1 MNHEY, CDR2 SMNVEV (reference sequence). V lost 0 bases and J lost 4, with 10 bases in between. CDR3 in amino acids: CASSLSSRGYEQYF. CDR3 DNA sequence: TGTGCCAGCAGTTTATCCTCCCGCGGTTACGAGCAGTACTTC.

In this sample, this clonotype turned up many times. V and J are TRBV7-3 and TRBJ2-1, with D perhaps TRBD2 (6 bases). Per germline, CDR1 SGHTA and CDR2 FQGTGA. This CDR3 spans 16 amino acids. The V end was cut by 5 bases, the J end by 4 bases, with 18 bases between. The CDR3: CASSPGGSGLYNEQFF. CDR3 nucleotide sequence: TGTGCCAGCAGCCCCGGGGGTAGCGGCCTTTACAATGAGCAGTTCTTC. Full variable domain (rest looked up from reference TRBV7-3 and TRBJ2-1): GAGVSQTPSNKVTEKGKYVELRCDPISGHTALYWYRQSLGQGPEFLIYFQGTGAADDSGLPNDRFFAVRPEGSVSTLKIQRTERGDSAVYLCASSPGGSGLYNEQFFGPGTRLTVL.

This chain's CDR3 is CASSLALAELSDTQYF. DNA of the CDR3: TGCGCCAGCAGCTTAGCCCTAGCGGAGTTGTCAGATACGCAGTATTTT. V and J are TRBV5-1 and TRBJ2-3; 7 nucleotides align to TRBD2. In germline, CDR1 is SGHRS, CDR2 YFSETQ. V gave up 2 bases and J gave up 4 bases; unmatched junction bases: 10. The CDR3 has 16 residues.

The genes are TRBV30 and TRBJ1-6; tentative D call: TRBD1 (5 bases). The CDR3 length is 17 residues. Per germline, CDR1 GTSNPN and CDR2 SVGIG (reference sequence). V was pared by 0 bases and J by 8 bases, with 20 bases between. The CDR3 loop is CAWSVGFGGSWDSPLHF. The CDR3, as DNA: TGTGCCTGGAGTGTAGGATTTGGGGGTTCCTGGGATTCACCCCTCCACTTT.

This clonotype has a count of ten or more. V usage is TRBV10-3 and J usage is TRBJ2-7, with 10 bases matching TRBD1. V dropped 4 bases and J dropped 6; count of bases not matched to a gene: 12. The CDR3 extends over 16 amino acids. Germline V CDR1 and CDR2: ENHRY, SYGVKD. Here the CDR3 DNA reads TGTGCCATCAGTGGAGCTTCCGGGACAGGGGCTCCCGAGCAGTACTTC. It specifies CAISGASGTGAPEQYF.

This clonotype was detected many times. The rearrangement joins TRBV6-5 to TRBJ2-7, with a weak D call TRBD2 (5 bases). Trimming shortened V by 4 bases and J by 6 bases, and 13 bases separated the two germline ends. CDR1 is MNHEY, CDR2 SVGAGI, per germline. The CDR3 runs to 13 residues. The CDR3 sequence is CASSSTGSAEQYF. The CDR3, as DNA: TGTGCCAGCAGTTCCACGGGGTCGGCCGAGCAGTACTTC.

This clonotype was observed many times. The J gene is TRBJ2-5, the V gene TRBV6-5, with TRBD2 matching 13 bases. The CDR3 is 18 amino acids. Trimming took 0 bases from V and 2 from J; bases not matched to a gene: 6. The germline V gene has CDR1 MNHEY and CDR2 SVGAGI. The CDR3 loop is CASSYSTLAGGSQETQYF. CDR3 DNA: TGTGCCAGCAGTTACTCGACACTAGCGGGAGGGTCACAAGAGACCCAGTACTTC.

With regard to this clonotype: Since a far larger clone is one base different, this is likely a read error. This is likely a read error, given that the CDR3 carries no conserved phenylalanine or tryptophan at its end. This chain links TRBV5-1 with TRBJ2-1; D is possibly TRBD1 or TRBD2 (6 bases each). This CDR3 is 17 amino acids long. CDR1 and CDR2 (germline): SGHRS, YFSETQ. CDR3 region: CASSSPVRGAYWDEQFL. The CDR3 nucleotides are TGTGCCAGCAGCTCCCCCGTTAGGGGGGCGTACTGGGATGAGCAGTTCCTC.

This clonotype was seen a single time. CDR3 residues: CATSGGASYEQYF. CDR3 nucleotides: TGTGCCACCTCTGGCGGGGCCTCCTACGAGCAGTACTTC. The chain has TRBV6-1 and TRBJ2-7; a weak D match, TRBD2 (6 bases). V gave up 10 bases and J gave up 0 bases, with 13 bases separating them. Germline V gene sequence: CDR1 MNHNS, CDR2 SASEGT. The CDR3 consists of 13 residues.

This clonotype was found a few times. The DNA for the CDR3 is TGTGCCAGCTCACCACTCGGCAGGCGGAATGAAAAACTGTTTTTT. Protein product: CASSPLGRRNEKLFF. The V call is TRBV18, the J call TRBJ1-4, with D uncertain. The V gene lost 1 base and the J gene lost 5 bases, with 11 bases spanning the gap. Germline V CDR1 and CDR2: KGHSH, LQKENI. The CDR3 is made up of 15 amino acids.

About this clonotype itself: Just one base apart from a much larger clone, this may be a read error. This likely comes from a read error, as the CDR3 has no conserved phenylalanine or tryptophan at its end. This sequence joins TRBV11-2 and TRBJ2-7, with D perhaps TRBD1 (6 bases). The germline gives CDR1 SGHAT, CDR2 FQNNGV. The CDR3 spans 13 residues. V lost 2 bases to trimming and J lost 5 bases, with 10 bases between them. CDR3 bases: TGTGCCAGCAGCTTACAGGGGAACCACGAGCAGTACCTC. Residues: CASSLQGNHEQYL.

The rearrangement links TRBV18 to TRBJ2-2; 8 nucleotides align to TRBD1. The CDR3 sequence is 14 residues long. The V segment lost 8 bases and the J segment 2 bases; nucleotides outside the gene matches: 4. Germline-derived CDR1 and CDR2 are KGHSH and LQKENI. The CDR3 loop reads CASRTGFNTGELFF. The CDR3 DNA reads TGTGCCAGCAGGACAGGGTTTAACACCGGGGAGCTGTTTTTT. The whole variable domain, remainder taken from reference TRBV18 and TRBJ2-2, is NAGVMQNPRHLVRRRGQEARLRCSPMKGHSHVYWYRQLPEEGLKFMVYLQKENIIDESGMPKERFSAEFPKEGPSILRIQQVVRGDSAAYFCASRTGFNTGELFFGEGSRLTVL.

This clonotype was seen many times. CDR3 amino acids: CASDGTSGRVEQFF. The CDR3 DNA reads TGTGCCAGCGACGGGACTAGCGGGAGGGTTGAGCAGTTCTTC. The chain is built from TRBV7-9 and TRBJ2-1; 16 positions agree with TRBD2. Germline CDR1 and CDR2: SEHNR and FQNEAQ (reference sequence). CDR3 length: 14 amino acids. Losses at the gene ends were 8 bases for V and 9 bases for J; bases not matched to a gene: 4.

This clonotype was detected ten times or more. This chain joins TRBV7-9 and TRBJ1-6; 9 nucleotides agree with TRBD1. The CDR3 is 16 residues long. The ends lost 1 base at V and 8 bases at J; junction bases unmatched: 6. Germline assignment: CDR1 SEHNR and CDR2 FQNEAQ (reference sequence). CDR3 sequence (DNA): TGTGCCAGCAGCTTAGGAGGGGGACAGGGACATTCACCCCTCCACTTT. Amino acid sequence: CASSLGGGQGHSPLHF.